This passage covers 14 T cell receptor beta chains from one sample sequenced in a study of response to subunit inactivated influenza vaccine (dated by TCRdb to the late 2010s). The library was made by RT-PCR. The listed sequencing device is Illumina HiSeq 2500. TCRdb reprocessed the public reads (quality trimming at Q25 with fastp, clone calling with MiXCR) and kept in-frame beta chains. Identical CDR3 proteins give one entry, which carries the most common genes and DNA. The sample profile shows 750,000 to 850,000 distinct CDR3 sequences; roughly 20% of them were found once. Of the sample, roughly a tenth falls within the top ten clones. The starting material was PBMCs from blood, obtained roughly 5 days after vaccination. Receptor source: a man in his forties or fifties who received an inactivated influenza vaccine. Donor details come from another sample of the same person, matched by shared clones.

J is TRBJ2-4 and V is TRBV25-1; 7 bases map to TRBD2. Germline assignment: CDR1 MGHDK and CDR2 SYGVNS. V lost 4 bases, J lost 4 bases, and 7 bases stayed unmatched. The CDR3 spans 15 residues. CDR3 protein: CASSASGDPKNIQYF. Written as DNA, the CDR3 is TGTGCCAGCAGTGCCAGCGGGGACCCTAAAAACATTCAGTACTTC.

This clonotype was seen ten or more times. The chain uses TRBV20-1 and TRBJ1-5; no clear D. Trimming took off 0 bases at V and 0 bases at J, with 6 bases between the two ends. The germline CDR1 and CDR2 sequences are DFQATT and SNEGSKA (reference sequence). The CDR3 covers 14 residues. CDR3 in amino acids: CSAREGSSNQPQHF. Here the CDR3 DNA reads TGCAGTGCTAGAGAGGGCTCTAGCAATCAGCCCCAGCATTTT.

The gene calls are TRBV6-2 or TRBV6-3 and TRBJ1-4, with unresolved D. Germline CDR1 is MNHEY and CDR2 is SVGEGT. CDR3 size: 15 residues. The V gene lost 0 bases and the J gene lost 3 bases, with 8 bases spanning the gap. CDR3 nucleotides: TGTGCCAGCAGTTACTCGGGAAGTTCTAATGAAAAACTGTTTTTT. Protein sequence: CASSYSGSSNEKLFF.

J is TRBJ1-5 and V is TRBV3-1, with 8 bases fitting TRBD1. Germline V gene data show CDR1 as LGHDT and CDR2 as YNNKEL (reference sequence). The CDR3 loop spans 13 amino acids. The V gene end was trimmed by 4 bases and the J gene end by 9 bases; junction bases not matched to a gene: 5. CDR3 coding DNA: TGTGCCAGCAGCCCGGACAGGGTTGGGCCCCAGCATTTT. The encoded protein is CASSPDRVGPQHF.

V and J are TRBV7-9 and TRBJ1-5; tentative D call: TRBD1 (6 bases). Trimming left V 2 bases short and J 3 bases short, with 11 bases between. The germline CDR1 and CDR2 sequences are SEHNR and FQNEAQ (reference sequence). The CDR3 is 15 residues long. The CDR3 loop reads CASSLYKGVNQPQHF. CDR3 DNA sequence: TGTGCCAGCAGCTTATATAAGGGGGTCAATCAGCCCCAGCATTTT.

The rearrangement joins TRBV7-2 to TRBJ2-7; D gene uncertain. The CDR3 totals 14 residues. Trimming left V 2 bases short and J 2 bases short, with 10 bases between. Germline CDR1 and CDR2: SGHTA and FQGNSA. CDR3 DNA: TGTGCCAGCAGCTTAATACCAGGCCCCTACGAGCAGTACTTC. Its protein product is CASSLIPGPYEQYF.

This clonotype was found a few times. A read error may account for a junction end that differs from germline. V and J are TRBV7-2 and TRBJ2-7; a weak D match, TRBD2 (6 bases). CDR1 is SGHTA and CDR2 is FQGNSA in the germline V gene. The CDR3 has 14 amino acids. CDR3 bases: TGTGCCAGCAGCCCCCCGGGAGTCTCCCACGAGCAGTACTTC. Encoded protein: CASSPPGVSHEQYF.

This clonotype has only a few counts. CDR3 in DNA: TGTGCCAGCAGCTTAGCGCCGCGGGGTTACAATGAGCAGTTCTTC. Translated: CASSLAPRGYNEQFF. The rearrangement uses TRBV7-2 and TRBJ2-1; the D gene is possibly TRBD2 (6 bases). The CDR3 extends over 15 amino acids. Germline CDR1 reads SGHTA; CDR2 reads FQGNSA. Between the trimmed V and J ends, which lost 0 bases and 4 bases, there was a span of 10 bases.

This chain connects TRBV11-2 to TRBJ2-1, with D possibly called TRBD1 or TRBD2 (5 bases each). The germline V gene has CDR1 SGHAT and CDR2 FQNNGV. CDR3 length equals 13 residues. V shed 5 bases and J shed 8 bases, with 13 bases lying between them. This chain's CDR3 is CASSPLRGYEQFF. CDR3 nucleotide sequence: TGTGCCAGCAGCCCATTGAGGGGATATGAGCAGTTCTTC.

In this sample, this clonotype turned up a few times. The rearrangement links TRBV20-1 to TRBJ1-5; the D is unclear. The CDR3 runs 13 residues. Trimming left V 6 bases short and J 3 bases short, with 12 bases between. CDR1 is DFQATT, CDR2 SNEGSKA, per germline (reference sequence). The CDR3 reads CSAKSTTNQPQHF. The CDR3 DNA reads TGCAGTGCCAAAAGCACAACCAATCAGCCCCAGCATTTT.

CDR3 sequence reads: CASSDSGGPVYEQFF. The CDR3, as DNA: TGTGCCAGCAGTGACTCGGGGGGGCCTGTTTATGAGCAGTTCTTC. The chain recombines TRBV6-4 with TRBJ2-1; D perhaps matches TRBD2 (7 bases). The CDR3 loop spans 15 amino acids. Germline V CDR1 and CDR2: MRHNA, SNTAGT. V lost 0 bases, J lost 8 bases, and 14 bases lay in between.

This chain joins TRBV12-3 or TRBV12-4 and TRBJ2-3, with 15 bases fitting TRBD2. After removal of 3 bases from V and 11 bases from J, the junction contained 6 bases not matched to a gene. The length of the CDR3 is 15 residues. In DNA, the CDR3 is TGTGCCAGCAGTTTCCCCGGGACTAGCGGGAGGAAGCAGTATTTT. It specifies CASSFPGTSGRKQYF.

This chain links TRBV29-1 with TRBJ2-5; no reliable D call. The CDR3 is 11 residues long. Looked up from germline, CDR1 is SQVTM and CDR2 is ANQGSEA. Trimming cost V 5 bases and J 5 bases, with 9 bases left between them. CDR3 protein: CSVRPVETQYF. CDR3 DNA: TGCAGCGTTAGGCCCGTGGAGACCCAGTACTTC.

The sample holds a few counts of this clonotype. V usage is TRBV20-1 and J usage is TRBJ2-7, with 7 bases that match TRBD1. Trimming removed 6 bases from V and 3 bases from J; junction bases left unmatched: 8. The CDR3 length is 13 residues. Germline V gene data show CDR1 as DFQATT and CDR2 as SNEGSKA (reference sequence). The CDR3 here is CSARTGQNYEQYF. The CDR3 DNA is TGCAGTGCCAGGACAGGACAAAACTACGAGCAGTACTTC.